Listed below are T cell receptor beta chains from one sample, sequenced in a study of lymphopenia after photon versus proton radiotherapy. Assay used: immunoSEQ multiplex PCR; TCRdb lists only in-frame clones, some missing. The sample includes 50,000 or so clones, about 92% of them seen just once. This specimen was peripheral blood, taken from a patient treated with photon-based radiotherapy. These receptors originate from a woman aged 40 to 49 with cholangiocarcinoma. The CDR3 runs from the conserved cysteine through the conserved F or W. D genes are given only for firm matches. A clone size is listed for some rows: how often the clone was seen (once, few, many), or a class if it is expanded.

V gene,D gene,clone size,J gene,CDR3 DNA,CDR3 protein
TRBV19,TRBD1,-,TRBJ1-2,TGTGCCAGTAGTGGGGACAGGAGCTATGGCTACACCTTC,CASSGDRSYGYTF
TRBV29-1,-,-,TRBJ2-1,TGCAGCGCGGGCTCCCCCGCTGGAAATGAGCAGTTCTTC,CSAGSPAGNEQFF
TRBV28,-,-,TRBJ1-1,TGTGCCAGCAGTTTAACGTGGACTGAAGCTTTCTTT,CASSLTWTEAFF
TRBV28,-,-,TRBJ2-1,TGTGCCAGCAGTTTATCTGGGAGTGAGCAGTTCTTC,CASSLSGSEQFF
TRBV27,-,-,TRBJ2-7,TGTGCCAGCAGTTTATGGATTCTGGGGAAACAAAGGCAGTACTTC,CASSLWILGKQRQYF
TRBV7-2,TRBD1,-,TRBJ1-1,TGTGCCAGCAGCCGAACCACAGGGGCCTTTGAAGCTTTCTTT,CASSRTTGAFEAFF
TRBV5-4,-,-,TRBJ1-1,TGTGCCAGCAGCCGAGACGCTGCATGGGACACTGAAGCTTTCTTT,CASSRDAAWDTEAFF
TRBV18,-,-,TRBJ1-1,TGTGCCAGCTCATCCTCGGGGGAGAACACTGAAGCTTTCTTT,CASSSSGENTEAFF
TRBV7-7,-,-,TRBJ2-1,TGTGCTAGCAGCTTAGTGGATGGCAATGAGCAGTTCTTC,CASSLVDGNEQFF
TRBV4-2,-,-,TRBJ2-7,TGTGCCAGCAGCCAAGTACCCACTGCGTCTCTAGCGCACGAGCAGTACTTC,CASSQVPTASLAHEQYF
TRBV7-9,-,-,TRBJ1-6,TGTGCCAGCGGGCCAACCTATAATTCACCCCTCCACTTT,CASGPTYNSPLHF
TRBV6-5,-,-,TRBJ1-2,TGTGCCAGCAGTGCAAGGGTTAACTATGGCTACACCTTC,CASSARVNYGYTF
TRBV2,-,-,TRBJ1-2,TGTGCCAGCCCTGGACTACTCGCTGATGGCTACACCTTC,CASPGLLADGYTF
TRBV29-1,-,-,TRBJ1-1,TGCAGCGCCCGAATACAGGGGAACACTGAAGCTTTCTTT,CSARIQGNTEAFF
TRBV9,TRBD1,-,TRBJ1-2,TGTGCCAGCAGGTCCAACGGGACAGATCACTCTAACTATGGCTACACCTTC,CASRSNGTDHSNYGYTF
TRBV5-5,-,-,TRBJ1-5,TGTGCCAGCAGCTTGTTCGGGGGAAATCAGCCCCAGCATTTT,CASSLFGGNQPQHF
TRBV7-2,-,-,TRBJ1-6,TGTGCCAGCAGCTCTGGGCCCCTCGGTTCACCCCTCCACTTT,CASSSGPLGSPLHF
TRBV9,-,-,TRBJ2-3,TGTGCCAGCAGCGTAGATCTCAGCGGAGGGGCAGATACGCAGTATTTT,CASSVDLSGGADTQYF
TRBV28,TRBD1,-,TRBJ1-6,TGTGCCAGCATTCCGGGACAGGGGATGGGAAATTCACCCCTCCACTTT,CASIPGQGMGNSPLHF
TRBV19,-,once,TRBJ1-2,TGTGCCAGTAGTCCCGGACAGACCTCTAACTATGGCTACACCTTC,CASSPGQTSNYGYTF
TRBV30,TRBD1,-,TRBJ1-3,TGTGCCTGGAGGACCCCCGGGACAGGGAGCTCTGGAAACACCATATATTTT,CAWRTPGTGSSGNTIYF
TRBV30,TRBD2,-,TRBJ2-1,TGTGCCTGGACTAGCGGGAGAGGGAATGAGCAGTTCTTC,CAWTSGRGNEQFF
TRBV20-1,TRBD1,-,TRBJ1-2,TGCAGTGCGGGGGACAGATGGGGCTACACCTTC,CSAGDRWGYTF
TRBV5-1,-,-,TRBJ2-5,TGCGCCAGCAGCCCCTGGGGCGGAGAGACCCAGTACTTC,CASSPWGGETQYF
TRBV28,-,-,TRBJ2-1,TGTGCCAGCAGCGTAACTAGGAGGCAGTTCTTC,CASSVTRRQFF
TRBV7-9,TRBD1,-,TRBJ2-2,TGTGCCAGCCCCCCACAGTTCGGGACAGGGGTCACCGGGGAGCTGTTTTTT,CASPPQFGTGVTGELFF
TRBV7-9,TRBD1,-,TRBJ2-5,TGTGCCAGCAGCTTAAACAGGGGGCGGGAGACCCAGTACTTC,CASSLNRGRETQYF
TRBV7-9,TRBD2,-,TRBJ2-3,TGTGCCAGCAGCCGTCCCCAGGGAGGGACAGATACGCAGTATTTT,CASSRPQGGTDTQYF
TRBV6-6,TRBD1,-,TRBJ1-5,TGTGCCAGCCCCCGGGACAGGCGCAATCAGCCCCAGCATTTT,CASPRDRRNQPQHF
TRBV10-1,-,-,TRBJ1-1,TGCGCCAGCAGTGGTTCAGGGCTCTTGGGAGCTTTCTTT,CASSGSGLLGAFF
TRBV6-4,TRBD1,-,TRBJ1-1,TGTCACAGGGGCAACACTGAAGCTTTCTTT,CHRGNTEAFF
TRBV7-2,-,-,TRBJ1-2,TGTGCCAGCAGCTATCCGGAATTTTCGTATGGCTACACCTTC,CASSYPEFSYGYTF
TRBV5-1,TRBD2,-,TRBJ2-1,TGCGCCAGCAGCTTGATACAGCGGGAGGTCAATGAGCAGTTCTTC,CASSLIQREVNEQFF
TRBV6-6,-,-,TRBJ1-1,TGTGCCAGCAGTCGGACAACTGGGGAGACTGAAGCTTTCTTT,CASSRTTGETEAFF
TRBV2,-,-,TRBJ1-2,TGTGCCCCTATCGTCCCGGGACAAGCCATCTATGGCTACACCTTC,CAPIVPGQAIYGYTF
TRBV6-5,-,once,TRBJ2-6,TGTGCCAGCAGTTACTCGTCGGACGTCCTGACTTTC,CASSYSSDVLTF
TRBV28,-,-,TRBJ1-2,TGTGCCAGCACCAAGATGAAGGACCCAATTAGCTATGGCTACACCTTC,CASTKMKDPISYGYTF
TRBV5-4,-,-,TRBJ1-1,TGTGCCGGGGGGGACGCCAAACGGAACACTGAAGCTTTCTTT,CAGGDAKRNTEAFF
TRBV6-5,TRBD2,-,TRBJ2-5,TGTGCCAGCAGTTACTCGGGGGGGTCGGAGACCCAGTACTTC,CASSYSGGSETQYF
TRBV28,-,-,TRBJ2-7,TGTGCCAGCAGTTTCATGGACAGCTCCTACGAGCAGTACTTC,CASSFMDSSYEQYF
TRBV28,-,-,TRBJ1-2,TGTGCCAGCAGTTTAAACTGGGCGGGGATCGGCTACACCTTC,CASSLNWAGIGYTF
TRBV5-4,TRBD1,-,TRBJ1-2,TGTGCCAGCAGCTCTACAGGGGGTGATGGCTACACCTTC,CASSSTGGDGYTF
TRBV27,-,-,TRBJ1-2,TGTGCCAGCAGTTCGGCCCGGGGGTTAGCTAACTATGGCTACACCTTC,CASSSARGLANYGYTF
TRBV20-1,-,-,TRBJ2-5,TGCAGTGCTAATTACCAAGAGACCCAGTACTTC,CSANYQETQYF
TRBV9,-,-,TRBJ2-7,TGTGCCAGCAGCGTAACTTCCTCCTACGAGCAGTACTTC,CASSVTSSYEQYF
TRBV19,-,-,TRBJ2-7,TGTGCCAGTAGCCCCGGGGCCAGCGGCCCACCCTACGAGCAGTACTTC,CASSPGASGPPYEQYF
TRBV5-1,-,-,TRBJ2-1,TGCGCCAGCAGCTTCACCCTTGGGGAGGGGGGCGATGAGCAGTTCTTC,CASSFTLGEGGDEQFF
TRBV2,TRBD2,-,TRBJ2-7,TGTGCCAGCAGACCCACTAGCGGGGGTTCCTACGAGCAGTACTTC,CASRPTSGGSYEQYF
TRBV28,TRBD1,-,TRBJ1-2,TGTGCCAGCAGTTCCACCACCGGGACAGGGAATAGGTATGGCTACACCTTC,CASSSTTGTGNRYGYTF
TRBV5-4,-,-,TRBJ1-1,TGTGCCAGCAGCCCCGCCGGCCTCGAAGCTTTCTTT,CASSPAGLEAFF
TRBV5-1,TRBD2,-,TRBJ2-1,TGCGCCAGCAGCTTGGGAACTAGCGGGGGGTACAATGAGCAGTTCTTC,CASSLGTSGGYNEQFF
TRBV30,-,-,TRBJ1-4,TGTGCCTGGAGTCCCCAACCCCGGGTCTACAATGAAAAACTGTTTTTT,CAWSPQPRVYNEKLFF
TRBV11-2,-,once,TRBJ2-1,TGTGCCAGCAGCTTAGAAGGGGTCCCTCACAATGAGCAGTTCTTC,CASSLEGVPHNEQFF
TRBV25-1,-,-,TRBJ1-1,TGTGCCAGCAGTGAGGGGACAAAGGCTTTCTTT,CASSEGTKAFF
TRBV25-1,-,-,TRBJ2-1,TGTGCCAGCAGTGAGGGGGGGGCGCACAATGAGCAGTTCTTC,CASSEGGAHNEQFF